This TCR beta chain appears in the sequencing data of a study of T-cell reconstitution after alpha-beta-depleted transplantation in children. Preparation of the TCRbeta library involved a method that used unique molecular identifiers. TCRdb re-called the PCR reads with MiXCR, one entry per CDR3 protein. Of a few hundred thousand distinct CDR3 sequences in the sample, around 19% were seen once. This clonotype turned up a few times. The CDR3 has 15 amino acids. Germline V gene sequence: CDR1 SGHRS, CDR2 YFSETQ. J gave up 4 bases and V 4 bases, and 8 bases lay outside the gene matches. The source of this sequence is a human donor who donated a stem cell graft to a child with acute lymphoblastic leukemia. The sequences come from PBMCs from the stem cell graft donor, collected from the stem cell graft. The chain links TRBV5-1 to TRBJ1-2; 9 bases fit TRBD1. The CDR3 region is CASSHEQGAFYGYTF. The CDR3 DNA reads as TGCGCCAGCAGCCACGAACAGGGGGCCTTCTATGGCTACACCTTC.